These T cell receptor beta chains were read from a single sample in a study of T cell changes during pregnancy in multiple sclerosis. Clones were read by immunoSEQ multiplex PCR, and TCRdb kept only the in-frame ones, dropping some. Of about 36,000 clones in the sample, almost 95% were seen once. Sequencing input: PBMCs (not recorded whether the cells were cultured). The source is a female donor with multiple sclerosis, enrolled in a pregnancy study. The CDR3 runs from the conserved cysteine through the conserved F or W. The order of the fields is clone size, V gene, CDR3 protein. Clone sizes are given selectively: once, few, many, or a class where the clone is expanded.

>.|TRBV5-1
CASSLAQGTVYEQYF
>.|TRBV4-2
CASRTTVAANTGELFF
>.|TRBV7-9
CASSSPTASGANVLTF
>.|TRBV2
CASRVSTGELFF
>.|TRBV6-1
CASSDRGTSGANVLTF
>.|TRBV7-9
CASSLDQREGNF
>.|TRBV28
CASSFTPYEQYF
>.|TRBV25-1
CASSDWTAAGQYF
>.|TRBV7-2
CASSLAWADTEAFF
>.|TRBV25-1
CASSDGTGTGIRPQHF
>.|TRBV7-9
CASSVFDYEQYF
>.|TRBV12-5
CASGLAQGYSNQPQHF
>.|TRBV19
CASSIKAGALQETQYF
>.|TRBV27
CASSQQTRPMTGDEQFF
>.|TRBV7-2
CATEAGGAETQYF
>.|TRBV6-5
CASRPGTGVLYEQYF
>once|TRBV5-1
CASSLSVLGNEQFF
>.|TRBV11-3
CASSAESTDTQYF
>.|TRBV11-2
CASSLVYWGNGYTF
>.|TRBV18
CASWDGGGTGKQFF
>.|TRBV28
CASSLSGDAQPQHF
>.|TRBV13
CASSSDPQGYEQYF
>once|TRBV7-9
CASRYYRGRLYEQYF
>.|TRBV7-9
CASSLAGQGNYGYTF
>.|TRBV7-6
CASSLIGTGAYEQYF
>once|TRBV4-2
CASSQEGQENYNEQFF
>.|TRBV18
CASSPPGGDNEKLFF
>.|TRBV29-1
CSVEGGSDYEQYF
>.|TRBV29-1
CSVEAPGTAQFF
>.|TRBV18
CASSPGEREQYF
>.|TRBV23-1
CASSRQEFNQPQHF
>.|TRBV10-1
CASGSSDTQYF
>.|TRBV4-3
CASSPSQGSNIQYF
>.|TRBV5-4
CASRRPGQGTDTQYF
>.|TRBV15
CATSSIKGIYGYTF
>.|TRBV7-9
CASSLGTSGSRADTQYF
>.|TRBV23-1
CASSHPQNTEAFF
>.|TRBV5-1
CASSVTGAEQETQYF
>.|TRBV5-6
CASSLARGTGGTEAFF
>.|TRBV13
CASSSRLVPGELFF
>.|TRBV6-5
CASSYSTRRGNEQFF
>.|TRBV7-9
CASSLYPSGREETQYF
>.|TRBV6-4
CASSETGENNEQFF
>.|TRBV7-9
CASSLDGPNYGYTF
>.|TRBV6-4
CASSDPGQGNYGYTF
>.|TRBV11-3
CASSQAGKGTGELFF
>once|TRBV11-3
CASSLTSGSIYNEQFF
>.|TRBV29-1
CSVDWTGTNEKLFF